These 22 T cell receptor beta chains were sequenced from one sample in a study of prognosis after radiotherapy for stage I lung cancer. TCR beta CDR3 amplification from genomic DNA was performed by two-round multiplex PCR. Amplification in first-round PCR relied on primers specific to each TRBV and TRBJ gene. TCRdb redid the calling of the multiplex PCR reads with MiXCR, one entry per CDR3 protein. The sample has tens of thousands of distinct CDR3 sequences; around 38% are singletons. This material consisted of PBMCs, taken before or after stereotactic body radiation therapy (not recorded which). These receptors were taken from a donor of 50 years or more with non-small cell lung cancer.

About this clonotype: This may be a read error, as it is one base from a much larger clone. The chain employs TRBV28 and TRBJ2-5; 9 bases match TRBD1. After removal of 5 bases from V and 5 bases from J, the junction contained 9 bases not matched to a gene. Germline CDR1 and CDR2: MDHEN and SYDVKM. The CDR3 loop spans 15 amino acids. CDR3 bases: TGTGCCAGCAGTCATAGACAGGGGGTCGTGGAGACCCAGTACTTC. Encoded protein: CASSHRQGVVETQYF.

This clonotype has a handful of counts. A much larger clone lies one base from this, so it may be a read error. CDR3 coding DNA: TGTGCCAGTAGTATCGACAGAGACGATGAGCAGTTCTTC. The encoded protein is CASSIDRDDEQFF. The rearrangement links TRBV19 to TRBJ2-1; perhaps TRBD1 as D (5 bases). The germline V and J ends were trimmed by 3 bases and 8 bases, with 11 bases remaining between them. Germline loops: CDR1 LNHDA, CDR2 SQIVND (reference sequence). The CDR3 spans 13 residues.

The V call is TRBV15, the J call TRBJ1-6; 7 nucleotides line up with TRBD1. Germline V gene sequence: CDR1 LNHNV, CDR2 YYDKDF (reference sequence). The J segment lost 6 bases and the V segment lost 5 bases, leaving 1 base of the junction unmatched. This CDR3 has 13 residues. This CDR3 reads CATSGQANSPLHF. The CDR3 nucleotides are TGTGCCACCAGCGGACAGGCTAATTCACCCCTCCACTTT. Filled out from reference TRBV15 and TRBJ1-6, the complete variable domain reads DAMVIQNPRYQVTQFGKPVTLSCSQTLNHNVMYWYQQKSSQAPKLLFHYYDKDFNNEADTPDNFQSRRPNTSFCFLDIRSPGLGDTAMYLCATSGQANSPLHFGNGTRLTVT.

This clonotype occurred many times. V gene TRBV28 combines with J gene TRBJ1-5; 10 bases map to TRBD1. The CDR3 is 14 amino acids. Germline V gene lookup returns CDR1 MDHEN and CDR2 SYDVKM. V shed 6 bases, J shed 7 bases, and the junction held 6 bases outside the gene matches. CDR3 amino acids: CASRRTGGKQPQHF. In DNA, the CDR3 is TGTGCCAGCAGAAGGACAGGGGGAAAACAGCCCCAGCATTTT.

Ten or more counts support this clonotype. This chain connects TRBV2 to TRBJ2-2; tentative D call: TRBD2 (6 bases). CDR1 is SNHLY, CDR2 FYNNEI, per germline. This CDR3 has 14 residues. V shed 7 bases and J shed 4 bases, with 13 bases lying between them. The CDR3 spells CASKGGLPTGELFF. The CDR3 nucleotides are TGTGCCAGCAAAGGAGGGCTACCCACCGGGGAGCTGTTTTTT.

To note about this clonotype: This may stem from a read error, because a much larger clone lies one nucleotide away. The rearrangement joins TRBV30 to TRBJ2-3; 12 bases agree with TRBD2. There are 14 residues in the CDR3. Germline V gene data show CDR1 as GTSNPN and CDR2 as SVGIG (reference sequence). Trimming cost V 7 bases and J 4 bases; bases outside gene matches: 6. CDR3 protein: CAFTTSGRSDTQYF. CDR3 nucleotides: TGTGCCTTTACCACTAGCGGGAGGTCAGATACGCAGTATTTT.

The chain is built from TRBV20-1 and TRBJ2-1; the match to TRBD2 covers 8 bases. J gave up 4 bases and V 0 bases, and 5 bases lay outside the gene matches. Germline V gene data show CDR1 as DFQATT and CDR2 as SNEGSKA (reference sequence). The CDR3 has 15 amino acids. The DNA of the CDR3 is TGCAGTGCTAGAGAATCACTAGCGGAATACAATGAGCAGTTCTTC. Its translation is CSARESLAEYNEQFF.

On this clonotype itself: A junction boundary mismatches the germline segment, possibly from a read error. The chain recombines TRBV7-2 with TRBJ1-1; D gene uncertain. CDR1 SGHTA and CDR2 FQGNSA come from the germline V gene. This CDR3 region has 13 residues. The CDR3 bases are TGTGCCAGCAGCCCAAAATGGAACGCTGAAGCTTTCTTT. Its protein is CASSPKWNAEAFF.

Ten or more counts support this clonotype. The rearrangement links TRBV6-9 to TRBJ2-5; D not certain. Germline V gene lookup returns CDR1 MNHGY and CDR2 SVAAGI. The CDR3 covers 13 residues. V gave up 3 bases and J gave up 1 base, with 6 bases separating them. The CDR3 DNA reads as TGTGCCAGCAGTTACCAATTCCAAGAGACCCAGTACTTC. Its protein is CASSYQFQETQYF.

In this sample, this clonotype turned up once. The chain links TRBV24-1 to TRBJ2-2; 13 bases are a match to TRBD2. Germline CDR1 reads KGHDR; CDR2 reads SFDVKD. The junction had 6 bases not matched to a gene; V was cut back by 4 bases and J by 2 bases. CDR3 size: 18 residues. This CDR3 is CATSDHRTSGSNTGELFF. For the CDR3, the DNA is TGTGCCACCAGTGACCATAGGACTAGCGGGAGTAACACCGGGGAGCTGTTTTTT.

The chain is built from TRBV30 and TRBJ2-1; perhaps TRBD1 as D (6 bases). Trimming stripped 8 bases from V and 0 bases from J, with 11 bases between. This CDR3 is built from 13 residues. Looked up from germline, CDR1 is GTSNPN and CDR2 is SVGIG (reference sequence). CDR3 in amino acids: CAGGQSSYNEQFF. As DNA, the CDR3 is TGTGCCGGAGGACAGAGCTCCTACAATGAGCAGTTCTTC. Combining the CDR3 with reference TRBV30 and TRBJ2-1 gives the whole variable domain SQTIHQWPATLVQPVGSPLSLECTVEGTSNPNLYWYRQAAGRGLQLLFYSVGIGQISSEVPQNLSASRPQDRQFILSSKKLLLSDSGFYLCAGGQSSYNEQFFGPGTRLTVL.

This clonotype has a count of ten or more. V usage is TRBV4-3 and J usage is TRBJ1-2; no definite D call. The CDR3 covers 15 residues. Trimming left V 0 bases short and J 4 bases short, with 12 bases between. The germline gives CDR1 LGHNA, CDR2 YSLEER. The CDR3 protein is CASSQEGNRGYGYTF. The CDR3 nucleotides are TGCGCCAGCAGCCAAGAGGGGAACCGGGGCTATGGCTACACCTTC.

A word on this clonotype: This clone may be a read error of a much larger clone one base away. V and J are TRBV20-1 and TRBJ2-5; D gene uncertain. This CDR3 is 11 amino acids long. Germline CDR1 is DFQATT and CDR2 is SNEGSKA (reference sequence). V lost 6 bases, J lost 5 bases, and 10 bases lay in between. In DNA, the CDR3 is TGCAGTGCCCGAGTGTTTGAGACCCAGTACTTC. Amino acid sequence: CSARVFETQYF.

The chain carries TRBV7-2 and TRBJ2-1; no firm D call. The germline CDR1 and CDR2 sequences are SGHTA and FQGNSA. Trimming left V 2 bases short and J 4 bases short, with 18 bases between. The CDR3 is 17 amino acids. The DNA of the CDR3 is TGTGCCAGCAGCTTATGGGGTGCGTGGTGGCCTTACAATGAGCAGTTCTTC. This encodes CASSLWGAWWPYNEQFF.

This clonotype was observed once. A far larger clone is one base from this, pointing to a likely read error. J is TRBJ2-7 and V is TRBV6-4, with D hard to call. The length of the CDR3 is 12 residues. The V end was cut by 6 bases, the J end by 0 bases, with 6 bases between. CDR1 MRHNA and CDR2 SNTAGT come from the germline V gene. This chain's CDR3 is CASRLGSYEQYF. For the CDR3, the DNA is TGTGCCAGCAGGCTGGGCTCCTACGAGCAGTACTTC.

This clonotype was counted many times. This chain links TRBV29-1 with TRBJ1-2; no clear D. CDR3 size: 14 residues. Germline assignment: CDR1 SQVTM and CDR2 ANQGSEA. V was shortened by 4 bases and J by 5 bases, with 17 bases between the two germline ends. The CDR3 DNA reads TGCAGCGTTGTATTGGACGGAATTAAATATGGCTACACCTTC. Amino acids: CSVVLDGIKYGYTF.

This clonotype has only a few counts. This probably arose from a read error, given a far larger clone one base away. The chain is built from TRBV6-8 and TRBJ2-7; D is unclear. Per the germline V gene, CDR1 is MNHGY and CDR2 is SAAAGT. The CDR3 runs to 12 residues. CDR3 DNA: TGTGTCAGCAGTAAGGGTCTCTACGAGCAGTACTTC. It translates to CVSSKGLYEQYF.

On this clonotype: The germline gene is not matched at one end of the junction; a read error may be the cause. V and J are TRBV6-5 and TRBJ1-5; D is ambiguous. CDR3 length: 19 amino acids. Germline values: CDR1 MNHEY, CDR2 SVGAGI. The CDR3 loop is CASSYSITHGSNSNQPRHF. DNA of the CDR3: TGTGCCAGCAGTTACTCGATTACGCATGGATCAAATAGCAATCAGCCCCGGCATTTT.

At least ten counts were recorded for this clonotype. DNA for the CDR3: TGTGCCAGCAGTGAAGCAGGATGGACTAGCGGGAGGCGATGGCAAGAGACCCAGTACTTC. Translated, it gives CASSEAGWTSGRRWQETQYF. V is TRBV6-1 and J is TRBJ2-5, with 14 nucleotides matching TRBD2. Germline assignment: CDR1 MNHNS and CDR2 SASEGT. The CDR3 has 20 amino acids. V shed 0 bases and J 2 bases; nucleotides not matched to a gene: 11.

A single count supports this clonotype. The chain has TRBV28 and TRBJ2-3, with TRBD2 matching 7 bases. CDR1 and CDR2 from the germline V gene are MDHEN and SYDVKM. The length of the CDR3 is 16 residues. Trimming removed 7 bases from V and 0 bases from J; junction bases left unmatched: 10. CDR3 DNA: TGTGCCAGCACCCTGGGACTACCCGCGAGCACAGATACGCAGTATTTT. Translation gives CASTLGLPASTDTQYF.

This clonotype was picked up many times. The V and J genes are TRBV9 and TRBJ2-2; unclear D gene. There are 13 residues in the CDR3. CDR1 and CDR2 (germline): SGDLS, YYNGEE. With 1 base removed from V and 3 bases from J, the gap between germline ends came to 4 bases. The CDR3 DNA follows: TGTGCCAGCAGCGTATGGGACACCGGGGAGCTGTTTTTT. Amino acids: CASSVWDTGELFF.

To note about this clonotype: It differs at one base from a far larger clone, so likely a read error. The chain recombines TRBV20-1 with TRBJ2-1, with 8 bases that match TRBD1. V shed 5 bases and J 10 bases; nucleotides not matched to a gene: 10. CDR1 DFQATT and CDR2 SNEGSKA come from the germline V gene (reference sequence). CDR3 length equals 13 residues. The CDR3 sequence: CSAPGQAGGEQFF. In DNA, the CDR3 is TGCAGTGCTCCTGGACAGGCAGGGGGCGAGCAGTTCTTC.